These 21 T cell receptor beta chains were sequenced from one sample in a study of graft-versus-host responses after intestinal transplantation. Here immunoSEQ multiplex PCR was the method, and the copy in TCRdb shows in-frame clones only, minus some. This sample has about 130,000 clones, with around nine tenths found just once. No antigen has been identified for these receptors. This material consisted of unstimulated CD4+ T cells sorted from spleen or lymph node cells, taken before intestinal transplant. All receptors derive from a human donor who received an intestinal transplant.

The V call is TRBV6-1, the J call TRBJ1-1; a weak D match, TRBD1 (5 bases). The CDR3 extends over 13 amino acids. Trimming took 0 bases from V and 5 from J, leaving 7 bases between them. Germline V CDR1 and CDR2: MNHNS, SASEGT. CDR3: CASSEARGTEAFF. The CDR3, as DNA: TGTGCCAGCAGTGAAGCGAGGGGTACTGAAGCTTTCTTT.

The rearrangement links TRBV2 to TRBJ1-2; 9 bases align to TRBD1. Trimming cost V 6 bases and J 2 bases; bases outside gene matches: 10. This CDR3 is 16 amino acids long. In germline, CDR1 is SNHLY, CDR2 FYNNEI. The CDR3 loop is CASREHRDRANYGYTF. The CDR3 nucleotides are TGTGCCAGCAGAGAACACCGGGACAGGGCGAACTATGGCTACACCTTC.

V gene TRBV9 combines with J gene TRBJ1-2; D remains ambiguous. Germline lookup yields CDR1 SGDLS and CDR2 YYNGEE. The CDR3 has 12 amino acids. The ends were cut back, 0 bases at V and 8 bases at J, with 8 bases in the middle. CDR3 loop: CASSVVAGGYTF. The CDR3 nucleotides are TGTGCCAGCAGCGTAGTTGCGGGGGGCTACACCTTC.

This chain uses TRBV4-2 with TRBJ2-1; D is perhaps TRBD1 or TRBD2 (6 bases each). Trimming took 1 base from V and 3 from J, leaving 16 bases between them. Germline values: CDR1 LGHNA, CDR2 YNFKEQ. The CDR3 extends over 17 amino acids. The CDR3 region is CASSQGPEAGHYNEQFF. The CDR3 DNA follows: TGTGCCAGCAGCCAAGGCCCGGAGGCGGGACACTACAATGAGCAGTTCTTC.

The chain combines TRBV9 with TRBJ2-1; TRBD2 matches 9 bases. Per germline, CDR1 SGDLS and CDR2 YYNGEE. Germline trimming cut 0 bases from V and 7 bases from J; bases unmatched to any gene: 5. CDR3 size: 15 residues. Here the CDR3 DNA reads TGTGCCAGCAGCGTAGGGGCGGGGGGGGTGAATGAGCAGTTCTTC. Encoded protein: CASSVGAGGVNEQFF.

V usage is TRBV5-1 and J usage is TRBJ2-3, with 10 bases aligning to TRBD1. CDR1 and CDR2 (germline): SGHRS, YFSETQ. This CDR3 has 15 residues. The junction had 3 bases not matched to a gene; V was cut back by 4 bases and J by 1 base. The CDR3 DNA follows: TGCGCCAGCAGCGCCGGGACAGGGGGCACAGATACGCAGTATTTT. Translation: CASSAGTGGTDTQYF.

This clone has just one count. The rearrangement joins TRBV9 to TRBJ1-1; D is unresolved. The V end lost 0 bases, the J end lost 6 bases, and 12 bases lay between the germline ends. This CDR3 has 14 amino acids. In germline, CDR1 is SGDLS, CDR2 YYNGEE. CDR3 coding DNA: TGTGCCAGCAGCGTAGGGGTGATAAACGCTGAAGCTTTCTTT. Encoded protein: CASSVGVINAEAFF.

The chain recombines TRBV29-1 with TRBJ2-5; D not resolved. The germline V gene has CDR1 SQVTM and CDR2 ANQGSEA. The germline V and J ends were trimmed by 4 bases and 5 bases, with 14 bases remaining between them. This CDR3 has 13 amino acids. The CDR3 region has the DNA TGCAGCGTTGGAGGCGGCACCTGGGAGACCCAGTACTTC. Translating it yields CSVGGGTWETQYF.

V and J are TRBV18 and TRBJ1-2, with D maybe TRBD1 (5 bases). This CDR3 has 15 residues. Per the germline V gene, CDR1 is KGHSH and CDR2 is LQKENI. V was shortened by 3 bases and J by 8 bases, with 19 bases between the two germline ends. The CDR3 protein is CASSPLDMGVNGYTF. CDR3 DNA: TGTGCCAGCTCACCTCTCGACATGGGGGTGAACGGCTACACCTTC.

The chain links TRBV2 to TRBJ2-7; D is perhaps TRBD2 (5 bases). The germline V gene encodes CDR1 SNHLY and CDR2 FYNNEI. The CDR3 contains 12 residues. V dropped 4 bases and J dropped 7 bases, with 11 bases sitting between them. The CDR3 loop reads CASSGPREEQYF. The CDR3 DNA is TGTGCCAGCAGTGGACCACGGGAAGAGCAGTACTTC.

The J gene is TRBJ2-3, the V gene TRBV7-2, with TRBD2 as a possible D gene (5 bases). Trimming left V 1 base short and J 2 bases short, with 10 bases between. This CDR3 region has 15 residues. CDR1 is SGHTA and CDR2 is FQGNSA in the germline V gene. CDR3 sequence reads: CASSLESGFTDTQYF. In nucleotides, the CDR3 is TGTGCCAGCAGCTTAGAATCGGGGTTCACAGATACGCAGTATTTT.

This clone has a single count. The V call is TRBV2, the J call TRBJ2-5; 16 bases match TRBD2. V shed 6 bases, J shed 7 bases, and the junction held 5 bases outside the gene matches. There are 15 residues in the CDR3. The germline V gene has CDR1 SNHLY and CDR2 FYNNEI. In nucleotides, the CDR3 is TGTGCCAGCAGCGGGACTAGCGGGGGGGCGGGGACCCAGTACTTC. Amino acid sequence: CASSGTSGGAGTQYF. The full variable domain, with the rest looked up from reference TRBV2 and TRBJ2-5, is EPEVTQTPSHQVTQMGQEVILRCVPISNHLYFYWYRQILGQKVEFLVSFYNNEISEKSEIFDDQFSVERPDGSNFTLKIRSTKLEDSAMYFCASSGTSGGAGTQYFGPGTRLLVL.

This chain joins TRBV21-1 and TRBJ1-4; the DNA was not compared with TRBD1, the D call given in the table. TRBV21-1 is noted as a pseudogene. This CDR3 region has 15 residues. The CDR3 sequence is CASSTGQGANEKLFF. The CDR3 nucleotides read TGTGCCAGCAGCACCGGACAGGGGGCTAATGAAAAACTGTTTTTT.

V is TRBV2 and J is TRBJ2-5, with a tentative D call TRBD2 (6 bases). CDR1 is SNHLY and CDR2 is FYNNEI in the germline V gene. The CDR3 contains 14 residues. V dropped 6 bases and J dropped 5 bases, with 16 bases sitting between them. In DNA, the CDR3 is TGTGCCAGCAGGCCCGGGACTGGAGGGGAGACCCAGTACTTC. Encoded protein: CASRPGTGGETQYF. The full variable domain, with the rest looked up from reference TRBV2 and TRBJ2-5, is EPEVTQTPSHQVTQMGQEVILRCVPISNHLYFYWYRQILGQKVEFLVSFYNNEISEKSEIFDDQFSVERPDGSNFTLKIRSTKLEDSAMYFCASRPGTGGETQYFGPGTRLLVL.

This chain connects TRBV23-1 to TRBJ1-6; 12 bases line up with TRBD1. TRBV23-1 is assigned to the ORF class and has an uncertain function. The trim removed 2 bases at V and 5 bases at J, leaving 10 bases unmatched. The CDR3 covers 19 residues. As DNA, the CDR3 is TGCGCCAGCAGTCAAAGGGACAGGGGGCAGGTAAGGGATAATTCACCCCTCCACTTT. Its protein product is CASSQRDRGQVRDNSPLHF.

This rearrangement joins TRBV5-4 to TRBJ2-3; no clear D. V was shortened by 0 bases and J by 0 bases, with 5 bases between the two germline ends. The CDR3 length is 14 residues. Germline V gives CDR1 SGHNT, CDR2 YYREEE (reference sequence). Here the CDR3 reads CASSLVGSTDTQYF. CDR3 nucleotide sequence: TGTGCCAGCAGCTTGGTCGGGAGCACAGATACGCAGTATTTT.

This chain's CDR3 is CASSLDGEMNTEAFF. In DNA form, the CDR3 reads TGTGCCAGCAGCTTAGATGGGGAAATGAACACTGAAGCTTTCTTT. This chain connects TRBV11-2 to TRBJ1-1; D gene unclear. Trimming took 0 bases from V and 0 from J, leaving 8 bases between them. CDR1 is SGHAT, CDR2 FQNNGV, per germline. This CDR3 region has 15 residues.

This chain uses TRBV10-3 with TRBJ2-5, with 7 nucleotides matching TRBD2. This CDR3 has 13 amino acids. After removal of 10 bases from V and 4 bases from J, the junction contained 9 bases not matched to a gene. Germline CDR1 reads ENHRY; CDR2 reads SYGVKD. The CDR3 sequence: CATAGSWGETQYF. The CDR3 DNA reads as TGTGCCACAGCGGGGTCATGGGGAGAGACCCAGTACTTC.

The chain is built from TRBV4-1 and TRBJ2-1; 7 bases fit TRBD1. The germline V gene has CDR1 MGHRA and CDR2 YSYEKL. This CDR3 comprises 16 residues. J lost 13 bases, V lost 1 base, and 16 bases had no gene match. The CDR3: CASSQGGGRDVKTQFF. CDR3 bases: TGCGCCAGCAGCCAAGGAGGGGGCAGGGATGTGAAGACTCAGTTCTTC.

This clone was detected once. CDR3 amino acids: CASSGKGGYEQYF. Here the CDR3 DNA reads TGTGCCAGCAGCGGGAAAGGGGGGTACGAGCAGTACTTC. The chain uses TRBV27 and TRBJ2-7; possibly TRBD1 or TRBD2 for D (6 bases each). The germline V gene encodes CDR1 MNHEY and CDR2 SMNVEV (reference sequence). The V and J ends lost 6 bases and 4 bases respectively, with 13 bases between them. The length of the CDR3 is 13 residues.

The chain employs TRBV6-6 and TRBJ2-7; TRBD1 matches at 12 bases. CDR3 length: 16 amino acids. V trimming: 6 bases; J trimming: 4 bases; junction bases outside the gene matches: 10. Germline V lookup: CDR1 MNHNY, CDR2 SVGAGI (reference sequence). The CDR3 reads CASRRARDRGQYEQYF. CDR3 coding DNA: TGTGCCAGCAGACGAGCCCGGGACAGGGGGCAGTACGAGCAGTACTTC.